This T cell receptor beta chain derives from a study of blood T cell repertoires in COVID-19. Whole-study context: PBMCs, B-cell-depleted T cells, or T cells provided the cDNA or gDNA that made up the material.

Cohorts were based on clinical histories the participants reported. Shortly before study entry, within 2 weeks, exposed participants had met a COVID-19 case. The V gene's germline CDR1 is SQVTM and CDR2 ANQGSEA. The CDR3 totals 12 residues. V was cut by 7 bases and J by 5 bases, with 12 bases left in between. The protocol was immunoSEQ multiplex PCR, while the TCRdb copy is restricted to in-frame clones and leaves out a portion. Of about 250,000 clones listed, roughly 80% are singletons. This receptor was obtained from a man between 40 and 49 years old who had been exposed to COVID-19. Sequencing was performed on PBMCs or T cells enriched from blood (not recorded which). V is TRBV29-1 and J is TRBJ1-3; the D is unclear. CDR3 sequence: CSAGSSRNTIYF. The CDR3 DNA reads TGCAGCGCCGGGAGCAGCCGAAACACCATATATTTT. The complete variable domain, with remaining parts taken from reference TRBV29-1 and TRBJ1-3, reads SAVISQKPSRDICQRGTSLTIQCQVDSQVTMMFWYRQQPGQSLTLIATANQGSEATYESGFVIDKFPISRPNLTFSTLTVSNMSPEDSSIYLCSAGSSRNTIYFGEGSWLTVV.